The rows below give T cell receptor beta chains drawn from one sample of a study of shared clonotypes between healthy human individuals. Assay: immunoSEQ multiplex PCR; the TCRdb copy retains only in-frame clones and omits some. Of approximately 2,000,000 clones listed, about 93% are singletons. The sequenced material came from naive CD8+ T cells from PBMCs. Receptors originate from a man between 18 and 29 years old in good health. Some clones in this sample may be carry-over from other donors' samples. Each CDR3 is given with its conserved first and last residue. The D gene is left open where the match is weak. The size entry is marked missing in some rows and otherwise reads once, few, many or a size class.

CDR3 DNA	CDR3 protein	V gene	clone size	D gene	J gene
TGTGCCTGGAGTCCGCGTGGGAACACTGAAGCTTTCTTT	CAWSPRGNTEAFF	TRBV30	few	.	TRBJ1-1
TGTGCCAGCAGCCTCCCACTGAGACCGGAACAGGGAGGTCAGCCCCAGCATTTT	CASSLPLRPEQGGQPQHF	TRBV7-2	once	.	TRBJ1-5
TGTGCCAGCACCCAACACGAGGACATAAGCTCCTACGAGCAGTACTTC	CASTQHEDISSYEQYF	TRBV7-2	.	.	TRBJ2-7
TGTGCCAGCAGTTATCCGGGCGGAAACACCATATATTTT	CASSYPGGNTIYF	TRBV6-6	.	.	TRBJ1-3
TGTGCCAGCAGCGAATTAGCGGGAGGTCGGTACGAGCAGTACTTC	CASSELAGGRYEQYF	TRBV9	.	TRBD2	TRBJ2-7
TGTGCCAGCAGTCAGGGGATCCGACTAAACACCGGGGAGCTGTTTTTT	CASSQGIRLNTGELFF	TRBV2	.	.	TRBJ2-2
TGTGCCAGCAGCCCAGGGGGGGGCACTGAAGCTTTCTTT	CASSPGGGTEAFF	TRBV27	once	TRBD1	TRBJ1-1
TGCAGCGCCCGACAGGGTGGTGAAGCTTTCTTT	CSARQGGEAFF	TRBV29-1	.	TRBD1	TRBJ1-1
TGTGCCGCCGGGACAGGGCAAGAGACCCAGTACTTC	CAAGTGQETQYF	TRBV25-1	.	TRBD1	TRBJ2-5
TGCGCCAGCAGCCAAGCCAGGGGGCGGAACACCGGGGAGCTGTTTTTT	CASSQARGRNTGELFF	TRBV4-3	.	TRBD1	TRBJ2-2
TGTGCCAGCAGCTTGTGGTTAAGGGGGACCCAGGAGACCCAGTACTTC	CASSLWLRGTQETQYF	TRBV11-2	once	.	TRBJ2-5
TGCAGCGCCACGCAGGGACTAGCGGTAAGGAGCTCCTACAATGAGCAGTTCTTC	CSATQGLAVRSSYNEQFF	TRBV29-1	.	TRBD2	TRBJ2-1
TGTGCCAGCAGCTTAGCGGTACTAGCGGTCCAAGAGACCCAGTACTTC	CASSLAVLAVQETQYF	TRBV7-2	.	TRBD2	TRBJ2-5
TGTGCCAGCAGTCCCCGCCTCTCCGGATCCTACGAGCAGTACTTC	CASSPRLSGSYEQYF	TRBV27	once	.	TRBJ2-7
TGTGCCAGCAGCACCCCCGGGGCGGGAGTCTCGATGGTTCAGTTCTTC	CASSTPGAGVSMVQFF	TRBV27	.	TRBD2	TRBJ2-1
TGTGCCAGCAGCTTAGTAGAGGCCTATGGCTACACCTTC	CASSLVEAYGYTF	TRBV7-2	.	.	TRBJ1-2
TGTGCCAGCAGTATAGGACAGGGCTACGAGCAGTACTTC	CASSIGQGYEQYF	TRBV27	.	TRBD1	TRBJ2-7
TGTGCCACCAGCAGGGACAGGGGCTCCTACAATGAGCAGTTCTTC	CATSRDRGSYNEQFF	TRBV15	once	TRBD1	TRBJ2-1
TGCAGCGTTGGGTCCAGGGTAGACACTGAAGCTTTCTTT	CSVGSRVDTEAFF	TRBV29-1	.	.	TRBJ1-1
TGTGCCAGCAGCGAAGGGACACCAGCCAAAAACATTCAGTACTTC	CASSEGTPAKNIQYF	TRBV7-3	.	.	TRBJ2-4
TGTGCCAGCAGTTGGGGACCTAACACTGAAGCTTTCTTT	CASSWGPNTEAFF	TRBV6-5	once	.	TRBJ1-1
TGTGCCAGCAGCCAAGAGACCTTCTTGAACACCGGGGAGCTGTTTTTT	CASSQETFLNTGELFF	TRBV4-2	.	.	TRBJ2-2
TGCAGCGTGGGTATGATCGGCAGTAATCAGCCCCAGCATTTT	CSVGMIGSNQPQHF	TRBV29-1	.	.	TRBJ1-5
TGCGCCAGCAGTGAGTCGGGTAACACCGGGGAGCTGTTTTTT	CASSESGNTGELFF	TRBV10-2	once	.	TRBJ2-2
TGTGCCAGCAAGAGGGACCGCAGCTCCTACAATGAGCAGTTCTTC	CASKRDRSSYNEQFF	TRBV6-1	.	.	TRBJ2-1
TGCGCCAGCAGCGTGGGAGGGGGCGCCTACGAGCAGTACTTC	CASSVGGGAYEQYF	TRBV5-1	.	.	TRBJ2-7
TGTGCCAGCAGCTTAAGGACTAGCGGTAGAGGGGCCAATGAGCAGTTCTTC	CASSLRTSGRGANEQFF	TRBV7-3	.	TRBD2	TRBJ2-1
TGTGCCAGCAGCCAAGTTTCCCCCTACGAGCAGTACTTC	CASSQVSPYEQYF	TRBV14	.	.	TRBJ2-7
TGCGCCAGCAGCCCAGGGGGTCACGGGGAGCTGTTTTTT	CASSPGGHGELFF	TRBV5-1	.	TRBD1	TRBJ2-2
TGTGCCAGTAGTACCCGGGACGGCTACTCCTACGAGCAGTACTTC	CASSTRDGYSYEQYF	TRBV19	.	.	TRBJ2-7
TGCGCCAGCAGGGGGCGCGACGAGGGTCGCACTGAAGCTTTCTTT	CASRGRDEGRTEAFF	TRBV5-1	.	.	TRBJ1-1
TGTGCCAGCAGCTTGTTCTCAGATACGCAGTATTTT	CASSLFSDTQYF	TRBV5-8	.	.	TRBJ2-3
TGTGCCACCAGCGATCAGACTAACTATGGCTACACCTTC	CATSDQTNYGYTF	TRBV15	.	.	TRBJ1-2
TGTGCCTGGAGTCTCGGTCTAGGGGGTTCCTACGAGCAGTACTTC	CAWSLGLGGSYEQYF	TRBV30	.	.	TRBJ2-7
TGTGCCAGCAGTACAGAAGCCAATGAGCAGTTCTTC	CASSTEANEQFF	TRBV2	.	.	TRBJ2-1
TGTGCCAGCAGTTCACGGGACAGCTCTGGAAACACCATATATTTT	CASSSRDSSGNTIYF	TRBV27	.	TRBD1	TRBJ1-3
TGTGCCAGCAGCTACGTGGGGGGCGACTATGGCTACACCTTC	CASSYVGGDYGYTF	TRBV7-9	.	.	TRBJ1-2
TGTGCCAGCAGCGAACTTGGGGCACACGGCTACACCTTC	CASSELGAHGYTF	TRBV9	.	.	TRBJ1-2
TGTGCCAGCAGTACTGATGAGCGGACAGGGAGCTCCTACGAGCAGTACTTC	CASSTDERTGSSYEQYF	TRBV9	.	TRBD1	TRBJ2-7
TGTGCCAGCAGCCTCGGGACTAGTGCTATAGATACGCAGTATTTT	CASSLGTSAIDTQYF	TRBV7-3	.	TRBD2	TRBJ2-3
TGCAGCGTTTGGGGACTAGCGGGAGAGAATGAGCAGTTCTTC	CSVWGLAGENEQFF	TRBV29-1	.	TRBD2	TRBJ2-1